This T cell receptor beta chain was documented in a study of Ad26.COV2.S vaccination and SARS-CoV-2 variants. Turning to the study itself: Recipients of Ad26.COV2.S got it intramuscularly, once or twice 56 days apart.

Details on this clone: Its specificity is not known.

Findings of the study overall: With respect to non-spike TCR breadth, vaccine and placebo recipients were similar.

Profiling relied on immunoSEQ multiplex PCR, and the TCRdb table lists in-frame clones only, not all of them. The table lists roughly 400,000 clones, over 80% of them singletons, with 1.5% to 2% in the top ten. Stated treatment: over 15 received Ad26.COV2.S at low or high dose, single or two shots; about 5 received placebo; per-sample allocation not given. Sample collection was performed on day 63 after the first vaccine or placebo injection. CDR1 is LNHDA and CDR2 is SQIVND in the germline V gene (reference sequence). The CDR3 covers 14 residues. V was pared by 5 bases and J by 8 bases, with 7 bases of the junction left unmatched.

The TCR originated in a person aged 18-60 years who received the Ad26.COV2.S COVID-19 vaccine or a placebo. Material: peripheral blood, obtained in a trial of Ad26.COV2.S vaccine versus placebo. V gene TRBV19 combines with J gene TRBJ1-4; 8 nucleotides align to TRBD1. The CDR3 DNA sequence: TGTGCCAGTAGTTGGACAGGGATCGAGGAAAAACTGTTTTTT. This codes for CASSWTGIEEKLFF.